One T cell receptor beta chain is described in this entry. Antigen specificity is unknown. The method was immunoSEQ multiplex PCR; TCRdb's version includes in-frame clones alone and lacks a portion of them. The table has about 7,700 clones, nearly 70% seen once; the top ten hold approximately 8.7%. This sample is drawn from a study of T cells in tumors after PD-1 blockade. The study's findings and limits: Blood contained 35% to 50% of the tumor's TCR clonotypes.

Germline lookup yields CDR1 LGHNA and CDR2 YSLEER. V was trimmed by 3 bases and J by 1 base, leaving 7 bases between them. This CDR3 contains 13 residues. The sequencing here drew on tumor tissue, taken after anti-PD-1 treatment. The receptor's source is a human donor with basal cell carcinoma. This chain connects TRBV4-3 to TRBJ2-7; D remains ambiguous. The CDR3 loop is CASSHRVSYEQYF. The CDR3 DNA follows: TGCGCCAGCAGCCACAGAGTTTCCTACGAGCAGTACTTC.